This TCR beta chain was recorded in a study of human T cells and chemical hapten exposure. As for time point: pre-sensitization, week 0. Indicated treatment: therapeutic diphenylcyclopropenone sensitization with weekly scalp DPC. The germline CDR1 and CDR2 sequences are MNHNY and SVGAGI (reference sequence). This CDR3 region has 17 residues. The V end lost 8 bases, the J end lost 2 bases, and 24 bases lay between the germline ends. This clonotype has just a few counts. One entry per CDR3 protein results from TCRdb running MiXCR on the RACE reads. The sample lists about 180,000 distinct CDR3 sequences, 25% to 35% occurring once.

The chain uses TRBV6-6 and TRBJ2-5; D may be TRBD1 (5 bases). This clonotype was obtained from a woman in her twenties or thirties with alopecia areata. Some clones in this sample may be carry-over from other donors' samples. This specimen was whole blood, taken in connection with sensitization to the hapten diphenylcyclopropenone (DPC). The CDR3 sequence: CASLPYPPQQEQETQYF. CDR3 DNA sequence: TGTGCCAGCCTTCCCTATCCCCCCCAACAGGAGCAAGAGACCCAGTACTTC.